The next 22 T cell receptor beta chains were all read from a single sample in a study of somatic mutations in cytotoxic T cells in rheumatoid arthritis. Repertoires were generated with immunoSEQ multiplex PCR, while TCRdb's copy carries only in-frame clones and drops some. The sample shows almost 8,500 clones, about 70% of them seen only once. Material for sequencing was CD8+ T cells sorted from blood. These receptors originate from an adult with rheumatoid arthritis.

This chain links TRBV5-1 with TRBJ2-2, with 8 bases identical to TRBD1. The length of the CDR3 is 16 residues. The V gene end was trimmed by 0 bases and the J gene end by 6 bases; junction bases not matched to a gene: 7. CDR1 SGHRS and CDR2 YFSETQ come from the germline V gene. The CDR3 loop reads CASSLAGTGGAGELFF. CDR3 DNA sequence: TGCGCCAGCAGCTTGGCCGGGACAGGAGGGGCCGGGGAGCTGTTTTTT.

This chain links TRBV28 with TRBJ2-1, with 9 bases identical to TRBD2. After removal of 3 bases from V and 5 bases from J, the junction contained 5 bases not matched to a gene. CDR3 length: 15 residues. Germline lookup yields CDR1 MDHEN and CDR2 SYDVKM. For the CDR3, the DNA is TGTGCCAGCAGTTTTGGGCCTAGCGGGGACAATGAGCAGTTCTTC. This gives the protein CASSFGPSGDNEQFF.

As to this clone: Other DNA sequences in the same sample also yield this CDR3. The rearrangement joins TRBV9 to TRBJ2-7; 13 bases fit TRBD2. The V segment lost 2 bases and the J segment 2 bases; nucleotides outside the gene matches: 1. CDR3 length: 15 residues. The germline V gene has CDR1 SGDLS and CDR2 YYNGEE. The CDR3 nucleotides read TGTGCCAGCAGCGTCGGACTAGCGGGAGCCTACGAGCAGTACTTC. Translated, it gives CASSVGLAGAYEQYF.

J is TRBJ2-5 and V is TRBV5-6, with TRBD2 matching 8 bases. V trimming: 0 bases; J trimming: 2 bases; junction bases outside the gene matches: 3. The CDR3 totals 15 residues. Germline V gene lookup returns CDR1 SGHDT and CDR2 YYEEEE. CDR3 in amino acids: CASSLGVAGQETQYF. The CDR3 nucleotides are TGTGCCAGCAGCTTGGGTGTAGCGGGGCAAGAGACCCAGTACTTC. Combining the CDR3 with reference TRBV5-6 and TRBJ2-5 gives the whole variable domain DAGVTQSPTHLIKTRGQQVTLRCSPKSGHDTVSWYQQALGQGPQFIFQYYEEEERQRGNFPDRFSGHQFPNYSSELNVNALLLGDSALYLCASSLGVAGQETQYFGPGTRLLVL.

The V call is TRBV7-6, the J call TRBJ2-2; possibly TRBD1 for D (6 bases). The CDR3 spans 17 residues. Germline V lookup: CDR1 SGHVS, CDR2 FNYEAQ. Trimming left V 0 bases short and J 2 bases short, with 13 bases between. The CDR3 spells CASSLAAGTPNTGELFF. CDR3 sequence (DNA): TGTGCCAGCAGCTTAGCGGCCGGGACACCAAACACCGGGGAGCTGTTTTTT.

This clone is judged large. This chain links TRBV4-3 with TRBJ2-7, with 12 bases identical to TRBD2. CDR3 length: 15 amino acids. CDR1 is LGHNA, CDR2 YSLEER, per germline. Unmatched junction bases numbered 0, after V lost 1 base and J lost 2 bases. CDR3 protein: CASSQGLAGAYEQYF. The CDR3, as DNA: TGCGCCAGCAGCCAAGGACTAGCGGGAGCCTACGAGCAGTACTTC.

The V and J genes are TRBV18 and TRBJ2-6, with D possibly being TRBD1 (7 bases). V was cut by 5 bases and J by 2 bases, with 10 bases left in between. The CDR3 has 15 amino acids. CDR1 and CDR2 from the germline V gene are KGHSH and LQKENI. CDR3 bases: TGTGCCAGCTCAGCGGGGACAGCTGGGGCCAACGTCCTGACTTTC. Residues: CASSAGTAGANVLTF.

The chain uses TRBV28 and TRBJ2-5; D uncertain. V was shortened by 7 bases and J by 2 bases, with 11 bases between the two germline ends. The CDR3 has 13 residues. Germline CDR1 MDHEN, CDR2 SYDVKM. The CDR3: CASTYVLQETQYF. The CDR3 nucleotides read TGTGCCAGCACCTACGTCCTACAAGAGACCCAGTACTTC.

This clone was observed a handful of times. This chain links TRBV7-9 with TRBJ1-1, with D unresolved. The germline V gene has CDR1 SEHNR and CDR2 FQNEAQ (reference sequence). The CDR3 has 13 residues. Trimming took 5 bases from V and 0 from J, leaving 7 bases between them. The CDR3 coding sequence is TGTGCCAGCAGCCCTCCAGTGAACACTGAAGCTTTCTTT. Translated: CASSPPVNTEAFF.

The J gene is TRBJ2-3, the V gene TRBV6-5, with D possibly matching TRBD1 (6 bases). V dropped 5 bases and J dropped 0 bases, with 9 bases sitting between them. The CDR3 loop spans 14 amino acids. Germline V gene sequence: CDR1 MNHEY, CDR2 SVGAGI. Here the CDR3 reads CASSTGQSTDTQYF. CDR3 DNA: TGTGCCAGCAGTACAGGACAGAGCACAGATACGCAGTATTTT.

The chain uses TRBV7-9 and TRBJ2-1; 7 nucleotides align to TRBD2. Trimming at V came to 5 bases and at J to 4 bases, leaving 20 bases not matched to a gene. The CDR3 length is 19 residues. The germline V gene has CDR1 SEHNR and CDR2 FQNEAQ (reference sequence). The CDR3 DNA sequence: TGTGCCAGCAGCCGGGACGGAGTTAGCGGGCCACCTAATTACAATGAGCAGTTCTTC. Residues: CASSRDGVSGPPNYNEQFF.

This clone was recorded once. The chain employs TRBV6-6 and TRBJ1-5; D unresolved. Trimming took off 7 bases at V and 7 bases at J, with 23 bases between the two ends. This CDR3 is 16 amino acids long. CDR1 and CDR2 from the germline V gene are MNHNY and SVGAGI (reference sequence). In DNA form, the CDR3 reads TGTGCCAGCAATCCTCACCCCCACTTATTGACCCAGCCCCAGCATTTT. Its translation is CASNPHPHLLTQPQHF.

V is TRBV6-5 and J is TRBJ1-4; tentative D call: TRBD1 (5 bases). V lost 3 bases, J lost 11 bases, and 13 bases lay in between. The CDR3 runs to 13 residues. Germline V gives CDR1 MNHEY, CDR2 SVGAGI. The CDR3 bases are TGTGCCAGCAGTTATGGGGAACGGGGGAAACTGTTTTTT. It encodes CASSYGERGKLFF.

V and J are TRBV28 and TRBJ2-5; D tentatively fits TRBD1 or TRBD2 (6 bases each). This CDR3 is 14 amino acids long. Germline V gene sequence: CDR1 MDHEN, CDR2 SYDVKM. Trimming took off 3 bases at V and 6 bases at J, with 14 bases between the two ends. The CDR3 spells CASSFIGGPKTQYF. DNA of the CDR3: TGTGCCAGCAGTTTTATCGGGGGCCCCAAGACCCAGTACTTC.

The chain has TRBV13 and TRBJ2-1; the D gene is possibly TRBD2 (6 bases). The V end was cut by 4 bases, the J end by 8 bases, with 15 bases between. CDR3 size: 14 residues. Germline CDR1 reads PRHDT; CDR2 reads FYEKMQ (reference sequence). CDR3 sequence: CASSSRELLHEQFF. The DNA for the CDR3 is TGTGCCAGCAGCTCCCGGGAGCTCCTCCATGAGCAGTTCTTC. The whole variable domain, remainder taken from reference TRBV13 and TRBJ2-1, is AAGVIQSPRHLIKEKRETATLKCYPIPRHDTVYWYQQGPGQDPQFLISFYEKMQSDKGSIPDRFSAQQFSDYHSELNMSSLELGDSALYFCASSSRELLHEQFFGPGTRLTVL.

The genes are TRBV19 and TRBJ2-2; D is unresolved. CDR3 length: 11 residues. Trimming stripped 4 bases from V and 6 bases from J, with 3 bases between. Germline V CDR1 and CDR2: LNHDA, SQIVND (reference sequence). The CDR3 DNA reads as TGTGCCAGTAGTAGGCCCGGGGAGCTGTTTTTT. Translated, it gives CASSRPGELFF.

The gene calls are TRBV7-2 and TRBJ2-1; TRBD2 aligns across 10 bases. Germline V CDR1 and CDR2: SGHTA, FQGNSA. V lost 4 bases, J lost 4 bases, and 4 bases stayed unmatched. CDR3 size: 15 residues. DNA for the CDR3: TGTGCCAGCAGCTCGCTAGCGGGGGCTTACAATGAGCAGTTCTTC. It specifies CASSSLAGAYNEQFF. Supplemented by reference TRBV7-2 and TRBJ2-1, the full variable domain reads GAGVSQSPSNKVTEKGKDVELRCDPISGHTALYWYRQSLGQGLEFLIYFQGNSAPDKSGLPSDRFSAERTGGSVSTLTIQRTQQEDSAVYLCASSSLAGAYNEQFFGPGTRLTVL.

V is TRBV2 and J is TRBJ2-1; 11 bases are shared with TRBD2. Germline-derived CDR1 and CDR2 are SNHLY and FYNNEI. This CDR3 is 15 amino acids long. V lost 10 bases to trimming and J lost 0 bases; unmatched junction nucleotides: 5. Here the CDR3 reads CATRLAGNSYNEQFF. The CDR3 coding sequence is TGTGCCACCCGACTAGCGGGGAACTCCTACAATGAGCAGTTCTTC. The full variable domain, completed using reference TRBV2 and TRBJ2-1, is EPEVTQTPSHQVTQMGQEVILRCVPISNHLYFYWYRQILGQKVEFLVSFYNNEISEKSEIFDDQFSVERPDGSNFTLKIRSTKLEDSAMYFCATRLAGNSYNEQFFGPGTRLTVL.

The V call is TRBV4-3, the J call TRBJ1-5, with 9 bases fitting TRBD1. Losses at the gene ends were 5 bases for V and 6 bases for J; bases not matched to a gene: 5. There are 14 residues in the CDR3. Germline CDR1 LGHNA, CDR2 YSLEER. CDR3 DNA sequence: TGCGCCAGCAGCGCTACAGGGGGCAGTCAGCCCCAGCATTTT. Translated, it gives CASSATGGSQPQHF.

J is TRBJ1-1 and V is TRBV28, with D possibly matching TRBD1 (6 bases). This CDR3 has 16 residues. Germline values: CDR1 MDHEN, CDR2 SYDVKM. Trimming took 4 bases from V and 0 from J, leaving 15 bases between them. The CDR3: CASSSDTGHLNTEAFF. CDR3 nucleotides: TGTGCCAGCAGTTCGGACACGGGACACTTGAACACTGAAGCTTTCTTT.

The rearrangement joins TRBV15 to TRBJ2-1, with D perhaps matching TRBD2 (5 bases). This CDR3 region has 14 residues. The germline CDR1 and CDR2 sequences are LNHNV and YYDKDF (reference sequence). V lost 1 base and J 4 bases, leaving 8 bases between the germline ends. In DNA form, the CDR3 reads TGTGCCACCAGCAGAGGCCGGGATTACAATGAGCAGTTCTTC. Translation: CATSRGRDYNEQFF.

This clone was seen once. The J gene is TRBJ2-7, the V gene TRBV4-1; possibly TRBD1 or TRBD2 for D (5 bases each). Germline values: CDR1 MGHRA, CDR2 YSYEKL. Between the trimmed V and J ends, which lost 9 bases and 3 bases, there was a span of 15 bases. The CDR3 loop spans 13 amino acids. As DNA, the CDR3 is TGCGCCAGTCGCCGGGACGGAGGCTACGAGCAGTACTTC. Its protein product is CASRRDGGYEQYF.